This T cell receptor beta chain emerged from a study of CD8 T cells in ankylosing spondylitis. Study-level points and caveats: Ankylosing spondylitis blood appeared to carry a characteristic TCR beta motif of roughly eight highly homologous variants. With a CD8+ phenotype, disease-linked clones were relatively rare in peripheral blood.

Between the trimmed V and J ends, which lost 5 bases and 7 bases, there was a span of 30 bases. CDR3 length equals 18 residues. CDR1 is SGHAT, CDR2 FQNNGV, per germline. This clonotype was recorded many times. Its matching antigen is unknown. Quantitative 5'-RACE with molecular barcodes was used to make the TCR beta libraries. One entry per CDR3 protein results from TCRdb running MiXCR on the 5' RACE reads. The sample has about 500,000 distinct CDR3 sequences, over 4% seen once; the top ten hold approximately 4%. The TCR sequence derives from a male donor with ankylosing spondylitis. V is TRBV11-2 and J is TRBJ2-7; D perhaps matches TRBD2 (5 bases). What was sequenced was blood, either unsorted or a sorted T cell fraction (not recorded which). Written as DNA, the CDR3 is TGTGCCAGCAGCGTGGTGGGCCCCGCTAGCTCATTGACGGGAGAGCAGTACTTC. Protein: CASSVVGPASSLTGEQYF.